Each of the 6 T cell receptor beta chains below was sequenced from the same sample in a study of Ad26.COV2.S vaccination and SARS-CoV-2 variants (dated by TCRdb to the early 2020s). What the treatment or condition label conveys for this sample: approximately 18 received Ad26.COV2.S at low or high dose, single or two shots; about 5 received placebo; per-sample allocation not given. Repertoires of vaccine and placebo recipients were sequenced from samples taken on day 63 after the first injection. The library relied on the immunoSEQ multiplex PCR assay. TCRdb limited this immuneACCESS table to in-frame rearrangements with V and J called. A share of clones is missing; checked studies link under half to unresolved V genes, and the rest is unexplained. The sample table contains fewer than 400,000 clones; only one count was recorded for roughly 84% of them. The ten top clones hold around 2% of the sample.

The sample consisted of peripheral blood, taken in a trial of Ad26.COV2.S vaccine versus placebo. All receptors come from a person aged 18-60 years who received the Ad26.COV2.S COVID-19 vaccine or a placebo.

The chain recombines TRBV6-2 or TRBV6-3 with TRBJ2-1; D not certain. This CDR3 region has 19 residues. V gave up 2 bases and J gave up 0 bases, with 20 bases separating them. Germline V gives CDR1 MNHEY, CDR2 SVGEGT. CDR3 sequence reads: CASSYRAPRSLFSYNEQFF. The CDR3 DNA is TGTGCCAGCAGTTACAGGGCCCCGCGCAGCCTTTTCTCCTACAATGAGCAGTTCTTC.

The V call is TRBV2, the J call TRBJ1-2; D may be TRBD1 (5 bases). Germline V gene sequence: CDR1 SNHLY, CDR2 FYNNEI. V was pared by 4 bases and J by 7 bases, with 7 bases between. This CDR3 comprises 11 residues. The CDR3 DNA sequence: TGTGCCAGCAGTGGGGACCTTGGCTACACCTTC. This sequence encodes CASSGDLGYTF.

This sequence joins TRBV6-2 or TRBV6-3 and TRBJ1-5; TRBD1 matches at 7 bases. The CDR3 spans 14 residues. V lost 6 bases and J lost 3; bases outside the gene matches: 5. CDR1 and CDR2 (germline): MNHEY, SVGEGT. The CDR3 DNA follows: TGTGCCAGCAGCCCAGGGGGGAACAATCAGCCCCAGCATTTT. This gives the protein CASSPGGNNQPQHF.

The rearrangement links TRBV3-1 (or the pseudogene TRBV3-2) to TRBJ1-6; D is perhaps TRBD1 (6 bases). The CDR3 is 15 amino acids. V shed 5 bases and J shed 8 bases, with 16 bases lying between them. Germline CDR1 LGHDT, CDR2 YNNKEL (reference sequence). In nucleotides, the CDR3 is TGTGCCAGCAGCATCGACAGGTTCTCCTATTCACCCCTCCACTTT. This gives the protein CASSIDRFSYSPLHF.

The V and J genes are TRBV7-2 and TRBJ1-2; D is unclear. The germline V and J ends were trimmed by 5 bases and 4 bases, with 8 bases remaining between them. The CDR3 loop spans 12 amino acids. Germline V gene data show CDR1 as SGHTA and CDR2 as FQGNSA. This CDR3 reads CASSPPSYGYTF. CDR3 DNA: TGTGCCAGCAGCCCCCCCTCCTATGGCTACACCTTC.

With regard to this clone: Distinct nucleotide sequences in the sample also encode this CDR3. V gene TRBV3-1 (or the pseudogene TRBV3-2) combines with J gene TRBJ2-2; D remains unclear. CDR1 and CDR2 from the germline V gene are LGHDT and YNNKEL (reference sequence). CDR3 length: 12 residues. Deletions cut 4 bases from V and 4 bases from J, with 4 bases between. The CDR3 loop is CASSPVTGELFF. CDR3 DNA: TGTGCCAGCAGCCCCGTCACCGGGGAGCTGTTTTTT.